Listed below are T cell receptor beta chains from one sample, sequenced in a study of shared clonotypes between healthy human individuals. TCRdb keeps only in-frame clones here, not all; method: immunoSEQ multiplex PCR. Of some 1.1 million clones listed, approximately 77% are singletons. Sequencing input: memory CD4+ T cells from PBMCs. The receptors were sampled from a man younger than 30 in good health. Some clones in this sample may be carry-over from other donors' samples. CDR3s include the opening cysteine and the closing phenylalanine or tryptophan. The D gene is left open where the match is weak.

D: TRBD2; J: TRBJ2-2; V: TRBV27; DNA: TGTGCCAGCAGTCGTCTAGCGGGAGGTTCGTATGGGACCGGGGAGCTGTTTTTT; CDR3: CASSRLAGGSYGTGELFF
D: TRBD1; J: TRBJ1-2; V: TRBV7-2; DNA: TGTGCCAGCAGCTCCAAGGACAGGGAGAGAGGCTACACCTTC; CDR3: CASSSKDRERGYTF
D: TRBD1; J: TRBJ1-2; V: TRBV5-1; DNA: TGCGCCAGCAGCTTGGATGAGGGGGCTGCTGACTATGGCTACACCTTC; CDR3: CASSLDEGAADYGYTF
D: .; J: TRBJ2-3; V: TRBV7-8; DNA: TGTGCCAGCAGCTTACAATCAGATACGCAGTATTTT; CDR3: CASSLQSDTQYF
D: TRBD2; J: TRBJ2-3; V: TRBV28; DNA: TGTGCCAGCAACCTAGCGGGTGCGATCCGTCCAGATACGCAGTATTTT; CDR3: CASNLAGAIRPDTQYF
D: TRBD1; J: TRBJ1-1; V: TRBV7-2; DNA: TGTGCCAGCAGCCCCGACAGGGGTGGTGAAGCTTTCTTT; CDR3: CASSPDRGGEAFF
D: TRBD2; J: TRBJ2-4; V: TRBV4-1; DNA: TGCGCCAGCAGCCAACAAAGGACTAGCGGAGGGAAAAACATTCAGTACTTC; CDR3: CASSQQRTSGGKNIQYF
D: .; J: TRBJ1-4; V: TRBV28; DNA: TGTGCCAGCGGGAGGGATCCTAATGAAAAACTGTTTTTT; CDR3: CASGRDPNEKLFF
D: .; J: TRBJ1-2; V: TRBV9; DNA: TGTGCCAGCAGCGTACGGTCTCGGGAGACCTATGGCTACACCTTC; CDR3: CASSVRSRETYGYTF
D: .; J: TRBJ2-1; V: TRBV4-1; DNA: TGCGCCGGCAGCCAAGATTTTGGGACGCCGGGGGATGAGCAGTTCTTC; CDR3: CAGSQDFGTPGDEQFF
D: .; J: TRBJ2-7; V: TRBV13; DNA: TGTGCCAGCAGCTCGACCCCGGGACACTTACCTCCCCCCGAGCAGTACTTC; CDR3: CASSSTPGHLPPPEQYF
D: .; J: TRBJ2-3; V: TRBV7-9; DNA: TGTGCCAGCAGCTTTTCATCAATGGTGGATACGCAGTATTTT; CDR3: CASSFSSMVDTQYF